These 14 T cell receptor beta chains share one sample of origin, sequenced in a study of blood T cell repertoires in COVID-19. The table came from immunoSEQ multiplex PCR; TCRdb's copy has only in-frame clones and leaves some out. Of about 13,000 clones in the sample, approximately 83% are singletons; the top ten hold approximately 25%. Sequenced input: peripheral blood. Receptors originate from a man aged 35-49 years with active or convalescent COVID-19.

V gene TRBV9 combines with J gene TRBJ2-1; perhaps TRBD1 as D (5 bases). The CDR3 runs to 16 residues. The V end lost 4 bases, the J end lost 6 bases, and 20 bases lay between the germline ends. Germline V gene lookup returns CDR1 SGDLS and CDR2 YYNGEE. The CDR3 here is CASSTRLETASNEQFF. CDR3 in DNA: TGTGCCAGCAGCACCCGTCTTGAGACAGCCTCCAATGAGCAGTTCTTC.

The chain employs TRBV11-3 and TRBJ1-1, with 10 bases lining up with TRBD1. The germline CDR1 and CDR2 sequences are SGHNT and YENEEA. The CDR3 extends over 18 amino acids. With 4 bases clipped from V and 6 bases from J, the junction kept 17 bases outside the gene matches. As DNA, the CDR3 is TGTGCCAGCAGCTCTTTACCGGGACAGGGGATTTATGAGGCTGAAGCTTTCTTT. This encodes CASSSLPGQGIYEAEAFF.

The chain's CDR3 is CASSTTGGGLAEAFF. The CDR3 region has the DNA TGTGCCAGCAGTACCACAGGGGGAGGATTGGCTGAAGCTTTCTTT. This chain links TRBV28 with TRBJ1-1; 8 bases line up with TRBD1. V lost 5 bases and J lost 6; bases outside the gene matches: 11. Per germline, CDR1 MDHEN and CDR2 SYDVKM. The CDR3 sequence is 15 residues long.

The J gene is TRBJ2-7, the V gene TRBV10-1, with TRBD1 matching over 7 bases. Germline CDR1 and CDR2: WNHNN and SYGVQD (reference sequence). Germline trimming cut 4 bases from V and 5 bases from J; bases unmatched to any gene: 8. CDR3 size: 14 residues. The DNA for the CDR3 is TGCGCCAGCAGTGTTGACAGGGAAGTAGACGAGCAGTACTTC. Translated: CASSVDREVDEQYF.

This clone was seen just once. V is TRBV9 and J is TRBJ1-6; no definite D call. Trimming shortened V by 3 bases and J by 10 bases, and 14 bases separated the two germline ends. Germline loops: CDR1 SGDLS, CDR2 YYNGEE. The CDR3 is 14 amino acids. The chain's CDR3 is CASSARDNGSPLHF. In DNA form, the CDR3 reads TGTGCCAGCAGCGCCCGGGATAACGGGTCACCCCTCCACTTT.

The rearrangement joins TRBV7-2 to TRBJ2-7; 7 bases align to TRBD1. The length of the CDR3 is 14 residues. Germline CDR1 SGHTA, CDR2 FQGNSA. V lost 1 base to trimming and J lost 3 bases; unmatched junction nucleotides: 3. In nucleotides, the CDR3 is TGTGCCAGCAGCTTAGGACAGGGCATCTACGAGCAGTACTTC. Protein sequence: CASSLGQGIYEQYF.

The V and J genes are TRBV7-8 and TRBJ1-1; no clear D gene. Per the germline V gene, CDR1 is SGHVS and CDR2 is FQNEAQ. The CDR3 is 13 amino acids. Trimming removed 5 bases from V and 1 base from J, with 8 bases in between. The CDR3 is CASSLRQNTEAFF. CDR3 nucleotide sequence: TGTGCCAGCAGCCTACGACAGAACACTGAAGCTTTCTTT.

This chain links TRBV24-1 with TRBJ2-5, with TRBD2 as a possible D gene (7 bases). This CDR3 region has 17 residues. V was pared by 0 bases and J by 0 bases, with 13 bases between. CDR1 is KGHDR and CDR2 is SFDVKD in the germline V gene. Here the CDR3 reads CATSDLQGRGNQETQYF. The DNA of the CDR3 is TGTGCCACCAGTGATTTGCAGGGGCGGGGGAACCAAGAGACCCAGTACTTC.

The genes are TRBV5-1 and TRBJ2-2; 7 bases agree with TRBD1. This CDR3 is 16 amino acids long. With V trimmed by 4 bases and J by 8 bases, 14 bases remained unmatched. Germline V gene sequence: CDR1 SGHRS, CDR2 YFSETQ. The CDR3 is CASSQAGTALGGELFF. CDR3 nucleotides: TGCGCCAGCAGCCAAGCCGGGACAGCACTTGGAGGGGAGCTGTTTTTT. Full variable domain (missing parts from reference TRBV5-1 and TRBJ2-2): KAGVTQTPRYLIKTRGQQVTLSCSPISGHRSVSWYQQTPGQGLQFLFEYFSETQRNKGNFPGRFSGRQFSNSRSEMNVSTLELGDSALYLCASSQAGTALGGELFFGEGSRLTVL.

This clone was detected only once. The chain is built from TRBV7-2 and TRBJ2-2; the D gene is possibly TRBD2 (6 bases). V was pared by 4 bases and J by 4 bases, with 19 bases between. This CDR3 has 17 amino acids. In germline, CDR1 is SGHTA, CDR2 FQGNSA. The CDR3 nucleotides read TGTGCCAGCAGCTCTCCGTGGGGGGTTCGGGGCACCGGGGAGCTGTTTTTT. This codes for CASSSPWGVRGTGELFF.

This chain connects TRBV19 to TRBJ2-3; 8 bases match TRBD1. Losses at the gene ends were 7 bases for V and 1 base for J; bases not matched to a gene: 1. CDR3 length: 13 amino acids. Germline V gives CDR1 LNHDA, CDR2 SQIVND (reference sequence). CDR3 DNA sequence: TGTGCCAGTAAACAGGGGGGCACAGATACGCAGTATTTT. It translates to CASKQGGTDTQYF.

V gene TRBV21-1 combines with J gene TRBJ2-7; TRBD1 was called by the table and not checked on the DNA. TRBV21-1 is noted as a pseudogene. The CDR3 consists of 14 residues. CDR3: CASTEPQGPYEQYF. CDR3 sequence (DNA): TGTGCCAGCACGGAGCCGCAGGGGCCCTACGAGCAGTACTTC.

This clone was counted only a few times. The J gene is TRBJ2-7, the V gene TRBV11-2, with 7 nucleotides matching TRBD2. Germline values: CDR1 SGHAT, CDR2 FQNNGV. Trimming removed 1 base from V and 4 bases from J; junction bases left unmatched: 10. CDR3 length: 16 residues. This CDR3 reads CASSLGASGLLYEQYF. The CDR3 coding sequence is TGTGCCAGCAGCTTAGGTGCTAGCGGTCTATTATACGAGCAGTACTTC.

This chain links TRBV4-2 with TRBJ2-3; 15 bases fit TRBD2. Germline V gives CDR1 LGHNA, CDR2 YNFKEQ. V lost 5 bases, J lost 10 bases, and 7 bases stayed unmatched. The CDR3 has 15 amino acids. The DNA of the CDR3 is TGTGCCAGCAGCTTACCGGGACTAGCGGGGGGTTCGCAGTATTTT. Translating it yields CASSLPGLAGGSQYF.